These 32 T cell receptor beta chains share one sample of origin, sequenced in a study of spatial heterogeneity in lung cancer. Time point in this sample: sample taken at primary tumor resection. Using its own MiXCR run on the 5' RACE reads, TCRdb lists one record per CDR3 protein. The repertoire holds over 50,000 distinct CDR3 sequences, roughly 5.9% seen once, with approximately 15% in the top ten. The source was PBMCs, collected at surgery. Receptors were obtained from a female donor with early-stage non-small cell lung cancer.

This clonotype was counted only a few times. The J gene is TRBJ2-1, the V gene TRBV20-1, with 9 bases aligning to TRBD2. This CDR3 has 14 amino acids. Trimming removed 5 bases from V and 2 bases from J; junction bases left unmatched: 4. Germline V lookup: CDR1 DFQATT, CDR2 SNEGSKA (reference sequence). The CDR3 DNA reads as TGCAGTGCTGGAAGCGGGAGGACCTACAATGAGCAGTTCTTC. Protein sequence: CSAGSGRTYNEQFF.

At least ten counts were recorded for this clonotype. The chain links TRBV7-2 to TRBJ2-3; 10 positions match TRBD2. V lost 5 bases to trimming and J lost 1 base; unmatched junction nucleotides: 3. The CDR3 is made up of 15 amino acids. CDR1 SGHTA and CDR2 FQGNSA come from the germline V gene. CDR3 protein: CASSLGTSGTDTQYF. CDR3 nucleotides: TGTGCCAGCAGCCTCGGGACTAGCGGCACAGATACGCAGTATTTT.

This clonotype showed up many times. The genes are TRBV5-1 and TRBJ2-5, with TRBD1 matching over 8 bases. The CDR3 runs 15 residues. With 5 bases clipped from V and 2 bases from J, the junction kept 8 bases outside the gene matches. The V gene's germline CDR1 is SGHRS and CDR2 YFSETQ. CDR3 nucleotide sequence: TGCGCCAGCAGTCACCCCGGGACAGGACAAGAGACCCAGTACTTC. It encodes CASSHPGTGQETQYF.

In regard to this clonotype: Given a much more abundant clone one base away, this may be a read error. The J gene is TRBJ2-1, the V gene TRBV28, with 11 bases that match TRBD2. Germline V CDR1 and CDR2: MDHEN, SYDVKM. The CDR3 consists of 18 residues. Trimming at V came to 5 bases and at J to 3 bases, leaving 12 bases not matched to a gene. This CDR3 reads CASSPSKTSGIFYNEQFF. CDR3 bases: TGTGCCAGCAGTCCCTCCAAGACTAGCGGGATCTTCTACAATGAGCAGTTCTTC.

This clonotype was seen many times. Here the CDR3 DNA reads TGTGCCAGCAGTTTAGGGACGGGTGTTGCCTACAATGAGCAGTTCTTC. Protein: CASSLGTGVAYNEQFF. This chain links TRBV12-3 or TRBV12-4 with TRBJ2-1; D unclear. The CDR3 totals 16 residues. The germline V and J ends were trimmed by 1 base and 2 bases, with 12 bases remaining between them.

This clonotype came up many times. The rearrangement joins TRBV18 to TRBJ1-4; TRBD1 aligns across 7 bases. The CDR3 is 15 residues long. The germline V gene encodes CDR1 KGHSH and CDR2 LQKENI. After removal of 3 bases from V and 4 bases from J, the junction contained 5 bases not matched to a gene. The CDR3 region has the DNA TGTGCCAGCTCACCTTGGGACAGAAGTAATGAAAAACTGTTTTTT. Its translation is CASSPWDRSNEKLFF.

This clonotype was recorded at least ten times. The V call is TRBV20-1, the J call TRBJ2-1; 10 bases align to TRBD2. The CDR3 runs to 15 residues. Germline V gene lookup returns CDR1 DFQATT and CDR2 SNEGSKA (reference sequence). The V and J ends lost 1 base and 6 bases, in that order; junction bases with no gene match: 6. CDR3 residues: CSARVAGGPFNEQFF. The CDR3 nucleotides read TGCAGTGCTAGAGTAGCGGGGGGCCCCTTCAATGAGCAGTTCTTC.

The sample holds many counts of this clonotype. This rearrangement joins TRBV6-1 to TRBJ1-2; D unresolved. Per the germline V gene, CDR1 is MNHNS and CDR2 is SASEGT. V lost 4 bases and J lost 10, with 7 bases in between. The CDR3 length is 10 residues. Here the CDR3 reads CASSVYFYTF. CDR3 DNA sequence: TGTGCCAGCAGTGTGTATTTCTACACCTTC.

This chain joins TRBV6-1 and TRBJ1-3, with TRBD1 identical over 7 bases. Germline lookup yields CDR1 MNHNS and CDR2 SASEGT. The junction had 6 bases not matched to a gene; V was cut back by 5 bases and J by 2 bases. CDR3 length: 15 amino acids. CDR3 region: CASSLGQATGNTIYF. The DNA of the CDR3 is TGTGCCAGCAGTTTAGGACAGGCGACTGGAAACACCATATATTTT.

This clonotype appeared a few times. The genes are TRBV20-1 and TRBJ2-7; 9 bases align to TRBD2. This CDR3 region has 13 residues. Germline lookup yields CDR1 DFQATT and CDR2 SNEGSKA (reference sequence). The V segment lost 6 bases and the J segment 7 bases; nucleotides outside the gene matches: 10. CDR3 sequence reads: CSATTSGFREQYF. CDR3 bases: TGCAGTGCCACCACTAGCGGGTTTCGGGAGCAGTACTTC.

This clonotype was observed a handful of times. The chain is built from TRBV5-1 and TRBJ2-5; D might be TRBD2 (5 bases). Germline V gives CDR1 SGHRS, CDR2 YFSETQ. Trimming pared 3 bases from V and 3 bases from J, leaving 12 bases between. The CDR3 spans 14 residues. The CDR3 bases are TGCGCCAGCAGCTCGGACCCCGGGGAAGAGACCCAGTACTTC. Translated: CASSSDPGEETQYF. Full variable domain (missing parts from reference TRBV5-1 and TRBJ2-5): KAGVTQTPRYLIKTRGQQVTLSCSPISGHRSVSWYQQTPGQGLQFLFEYFSETQRNKGNFPGRFSGRQFSNSRSEMNVSTLELGDSALYLCASSSDPGEETQYFGPGTRLLVL.

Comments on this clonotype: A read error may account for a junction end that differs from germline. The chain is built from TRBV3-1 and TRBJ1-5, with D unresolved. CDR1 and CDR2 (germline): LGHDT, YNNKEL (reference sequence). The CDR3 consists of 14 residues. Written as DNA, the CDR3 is TGTGCCGGCAGCCCAGCGGCCCTTAATCAGCCCCAGCATTTT. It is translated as CAGSPAALNQPQHF.

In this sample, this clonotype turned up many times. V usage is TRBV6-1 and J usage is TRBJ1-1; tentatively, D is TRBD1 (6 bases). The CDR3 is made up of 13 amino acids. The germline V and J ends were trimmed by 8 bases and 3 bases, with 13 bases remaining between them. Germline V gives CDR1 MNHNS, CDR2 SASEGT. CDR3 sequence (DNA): TGTGCCAGCGAGAGGGGGATGGACACTGAAGCTTTCTTT. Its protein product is CASERGMDTEAFF.

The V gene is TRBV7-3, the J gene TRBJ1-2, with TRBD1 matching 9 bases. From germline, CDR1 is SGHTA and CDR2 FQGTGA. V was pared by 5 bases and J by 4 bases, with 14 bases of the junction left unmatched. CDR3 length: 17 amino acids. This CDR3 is CASSTPGQGTFGYGYTF. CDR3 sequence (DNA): TGTGCCAGCAGCACGCCGGGACAGGGAACTTTTGGCTATGGCTACACCTTC. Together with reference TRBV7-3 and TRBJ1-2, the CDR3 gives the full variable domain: GAGVSQTPSNKVTEKGKYVELRCDPISGHTALYWYRQSLGQGPEFLIYFQGTGAADDSGLPNDRFFAVRPEGSVSTLKIQRTERGDSAVYLCASSTPGQGTFGYGYTFGSGTRLTVV.

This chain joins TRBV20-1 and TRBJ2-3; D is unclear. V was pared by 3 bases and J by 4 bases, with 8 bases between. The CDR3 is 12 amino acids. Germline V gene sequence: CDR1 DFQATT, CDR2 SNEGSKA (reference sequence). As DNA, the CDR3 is TGCAGTGCTAGGAGGACCCCAGATACGCAGTATTTT. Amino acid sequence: CSARRTPDTQYF.

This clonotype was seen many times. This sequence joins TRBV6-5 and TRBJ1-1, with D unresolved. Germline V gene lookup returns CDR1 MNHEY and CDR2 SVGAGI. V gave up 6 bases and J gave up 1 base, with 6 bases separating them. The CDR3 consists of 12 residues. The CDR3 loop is CASSRPNTEAFF. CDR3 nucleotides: TGTGCCAGCAGCCGACCGAACACTGAAGCTTTCTTT.

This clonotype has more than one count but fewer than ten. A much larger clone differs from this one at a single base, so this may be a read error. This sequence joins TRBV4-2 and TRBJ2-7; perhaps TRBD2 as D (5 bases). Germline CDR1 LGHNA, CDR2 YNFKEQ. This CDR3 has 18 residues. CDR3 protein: CTSSQEALSESMRNEQYF. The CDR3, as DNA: TGTACCAGCAGCCAAGAGGCACTTAGCGAGTCAATGAGGAACGAGCAGTACTTC.

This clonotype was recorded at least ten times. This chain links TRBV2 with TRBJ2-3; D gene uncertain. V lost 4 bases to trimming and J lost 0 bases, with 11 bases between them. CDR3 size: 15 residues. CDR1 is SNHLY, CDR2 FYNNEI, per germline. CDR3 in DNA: TGTGCCAGCAGTGGGTATAGTACTAGCACAGATACGCAGTATTTT. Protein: CASSGYSTSTDTQYF.

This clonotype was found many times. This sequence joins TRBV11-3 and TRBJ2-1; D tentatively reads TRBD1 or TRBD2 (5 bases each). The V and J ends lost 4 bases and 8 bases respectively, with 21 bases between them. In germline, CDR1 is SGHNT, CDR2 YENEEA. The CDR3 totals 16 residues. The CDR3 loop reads CASSSTGTRPPDEQFF. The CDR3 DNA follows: TGTGCCAGCAGCTCCACCGGGACCCGACCACCCGATGAGCAGTTCTTC.

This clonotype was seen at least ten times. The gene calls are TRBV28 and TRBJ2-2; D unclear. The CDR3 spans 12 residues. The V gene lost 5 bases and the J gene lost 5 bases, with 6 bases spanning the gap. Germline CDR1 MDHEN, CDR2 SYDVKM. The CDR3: CASSPVTGELFF. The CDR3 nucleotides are TGTGCCAGCAGTCCCGTGACCGGGGAGCTGTTTTTT.

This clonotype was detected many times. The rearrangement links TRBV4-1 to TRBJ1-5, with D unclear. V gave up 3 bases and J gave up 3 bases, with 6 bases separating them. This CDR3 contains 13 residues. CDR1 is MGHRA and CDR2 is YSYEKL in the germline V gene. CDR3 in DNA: TGCGCCAGCAGCCAGAGCGACAATCAGCCCCAGCATTTT. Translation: CASSQSDNQPQHF.

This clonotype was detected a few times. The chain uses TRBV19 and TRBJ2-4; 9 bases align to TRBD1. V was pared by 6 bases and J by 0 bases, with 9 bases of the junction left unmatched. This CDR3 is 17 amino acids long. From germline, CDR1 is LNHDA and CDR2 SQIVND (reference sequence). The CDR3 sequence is CASRGTGPLEAKNIQYF. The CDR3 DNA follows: TGTGCCAGTAGAGGGACAGGGCCCCTGGAAGCCAAAAACATTCAGTACTTC.

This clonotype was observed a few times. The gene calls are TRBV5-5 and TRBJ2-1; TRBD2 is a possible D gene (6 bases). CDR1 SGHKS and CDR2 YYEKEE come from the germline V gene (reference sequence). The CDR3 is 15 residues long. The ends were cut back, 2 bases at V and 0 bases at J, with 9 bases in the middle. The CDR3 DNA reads TGTGCCAGCAGCTTTGGCGGGAACTCCTACAATGAGCAGTTCTTC. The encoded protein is CASSFGGNSYNEQFF.

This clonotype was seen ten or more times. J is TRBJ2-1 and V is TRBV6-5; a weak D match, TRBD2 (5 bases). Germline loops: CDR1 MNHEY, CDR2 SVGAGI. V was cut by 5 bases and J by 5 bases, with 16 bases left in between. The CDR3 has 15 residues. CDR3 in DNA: TGTGCCAGCAGTCCAGGAGGAGCGGCTGACAATGAGCAGTTCTTC. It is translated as CASSPGGAADNEQFF.

As DNA, the CDR3 is TGTGCCGACGGGGACAGTATCACTCTTGAAGCTTTCTTT. The encoded protein is CADGDSITLEAFF. The J gene is TRBJ1-1, the V gene TRBV6-1; TRBD1 matches 7 bases. Germline CDR1 is MNHNS and CDR2 is SASEGT. The CDR3 runs 13 residues. V shed 11 bases and J 7 bases; nucleotides not matched to a gene: 13.

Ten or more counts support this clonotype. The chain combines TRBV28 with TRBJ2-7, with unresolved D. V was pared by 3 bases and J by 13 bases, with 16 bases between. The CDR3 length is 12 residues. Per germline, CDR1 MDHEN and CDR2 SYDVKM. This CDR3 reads CASSFSFRDLYF. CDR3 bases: TGTGCCAGCAGTTTCTCCTTCCGAGATCTCTACTTC.

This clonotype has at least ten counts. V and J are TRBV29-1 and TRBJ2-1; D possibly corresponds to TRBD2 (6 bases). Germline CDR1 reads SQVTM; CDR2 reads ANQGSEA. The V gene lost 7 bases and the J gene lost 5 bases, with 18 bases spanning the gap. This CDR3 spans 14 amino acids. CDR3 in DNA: TGCAGCGCTACACGGGGAGGAAGAAACAATGAGCAGTTCTTC. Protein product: CSATRGGRNNEQFF.

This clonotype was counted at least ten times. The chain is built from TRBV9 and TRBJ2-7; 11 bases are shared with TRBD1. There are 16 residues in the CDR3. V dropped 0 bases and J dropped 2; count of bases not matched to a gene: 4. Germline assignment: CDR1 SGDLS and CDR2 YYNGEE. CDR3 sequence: CASSVEGQGATYEQYF. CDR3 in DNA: TGTGCCAGCAGCGTAGAAGGACAGGGGGCCACCTACGAGCAGTACTTC. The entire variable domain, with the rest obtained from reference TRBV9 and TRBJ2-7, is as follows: DSGVTQTPKHLITATGQRVTLRCSPRSGDLSVYWYQQSLDQGLQFLIQYYNGEERAKGNILERFSAQQFPDLHSELNLSSLELGDSALYFCASSVEGQGATYEQYFGPGTRLTVT.

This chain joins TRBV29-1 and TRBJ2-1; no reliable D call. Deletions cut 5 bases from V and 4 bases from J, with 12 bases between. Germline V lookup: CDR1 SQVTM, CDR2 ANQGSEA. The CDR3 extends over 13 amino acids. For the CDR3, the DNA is TGCAGCGTTCCCAGAGAGAGTTACAATGAGCAGTTCTTC. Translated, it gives CSVPRESYNEQFF.

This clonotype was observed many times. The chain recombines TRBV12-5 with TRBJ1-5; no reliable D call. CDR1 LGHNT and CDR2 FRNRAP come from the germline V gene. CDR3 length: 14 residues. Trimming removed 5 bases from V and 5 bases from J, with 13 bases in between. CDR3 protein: CASGTRSQYQPQHF. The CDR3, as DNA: TGTGCTAGTGGTACCCGATCACAGTATCAGCCCCAGCATTTT.

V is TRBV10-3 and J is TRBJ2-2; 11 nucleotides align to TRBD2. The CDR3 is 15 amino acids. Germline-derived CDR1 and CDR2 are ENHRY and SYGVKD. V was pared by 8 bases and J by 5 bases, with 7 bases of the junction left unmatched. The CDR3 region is CAILLAGENTGELFF. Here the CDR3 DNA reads TGTGCCATCTTACTAGCGGGGGAAAATACCGGGGAGCTGTTTTTT.

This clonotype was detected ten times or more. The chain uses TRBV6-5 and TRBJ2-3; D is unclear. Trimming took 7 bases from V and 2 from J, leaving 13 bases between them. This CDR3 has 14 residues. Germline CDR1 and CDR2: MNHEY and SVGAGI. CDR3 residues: CASKIGLYTDTQYF. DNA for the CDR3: TGTGCCAGCAAAATAGGGCTCTACACAGATACGCAGTATTTT.